This TCR beta chain was identified during a study of beta chain features in type 1 diabetes. This clone was seen a handful of times. Its cognate antigen is unknown. Germline V lookup: CDR1 LNHDA, CDR2 SQIVND (reference sequence). The V end lost 9 bases, the J end lost 1 base, and 18 bases lay between the germline ends. The CDR3 extends over 15 amino acids. Of the isolated RNA, all was reverse transcribed, and so the sequenced material was expressed TCRB transcripts. Here immunoSEQ multiplex PCR was the method, and the copy in TCRdb shows in-frame clones only, minus some. The table lists 500,000 to 850,000 clones, about 14% of them singletons. Study results and caveats: High TCR expression in some cells could lead to their over-representation in cDNA sequencing. All four CD4+ subsets of Type 1 diabetes patients contained TCRB CDR3s that were moderately but significantly shorter.

The V and J genes are TRBV19 and TRBJ2-5; unclear D gene. The sample was naive CD4+ T cells from blood. The sequence derives from a young man with type 1 diabetes. CDR3 in amino acids: CASHHGVASQETQYF. For the CDR3, the DNA is TGTGCCAGCCATCACGGCGTTGCAAGCCAAGAGACCCAGTACTTC.